These 29 T cell receptor beta chains were all obtained from the same sample, sequenced in a study of beta chain features in type 1 diabetes. Study observations and caveats: Type 1 diabetes patients had TCRB CDR3s that were shorter (moderately but significantly so) in all four CD4+ subsets.

Every bit of the isolated RNA underwent reverse transcription, so sequencing read expressed TCRB transcripts. Profiling relied on immunoSEQ multiplex PCR, and the TCRdb table lists in-frame clones only, not all of them. The table lists roughly 730,000 clones, roughly 12% of them singletons. Which antigens these TCRs recognize remains unknown. The sequenced material came from naive CD4+ T cells from blood. The receptors shown here come from a man between 18 and 35 years old with type 1 diabetes.

In DNA form, the CDR3 reads TGCGCCAGCAGCCAGCTTCTGGGACAGGGGCCCTACGAGCAGTACTTC. This sequence encodes CASSQLLGQGPYEQYF. The chain couples TRBV4-1 to TRBJ2-7, with 10 bases aligning to TRBD1. Germline V gives CDR1 MGHRA, CDR2 YSYEKL. There are 16 residues in the CDR3. Germline trimming cut 3 bases from V and 2 bases from J; bases unmatched to any gene: 7.

This clone appeared a few times. V is TRBV6-5 and J is TRBJ1-1, with a tentative D call TRBD1 (6 bases). V dropped 8 bases and J dropped 8 bases, with 21 bases sitting between them. This CDR3 comprises 14 residues. CDR1 is MNHEY, CDR2 SVGAGI, per germline. The CDR3 loop reads CASLKQQGASEAFF. As DNA, the CDR3 is TGTGCCAGCTTGAAGCAACAGGGTGCCTCGGAAGCTTTCTTT.

This clone was counted only a few times. This chain's CDR3 is CASSLPPGQPQHF. Written as DNA, the CDR3 is TGTGCCAGCAGTTTACCCCCTGGTCAGCCCCAGCATTTT. This chain joins TRBV28 and TRBJ1-5; D not resolved. The V end was cut by 2 bases, the J end by 6 bases, with 8 bases between. CDR3 length: 13 residues. CDR1 is MDHEN, CDR2 SYDVKM, per germline.

J is TRBJ1-6 and V is TRBV5-6; D is unresolved. This CDR3 region has 12 residues. The germline gives CDR1 SGHDT, CDR2 YYEEEE. V was cut by 4 bases and J by 9 bases, with 8 bases left in between. The CDR3 spells CASSAVGSPLHF. In DNA form, the CDR3 reads TGTGCCAGCAGCGCGGTCGGTTCACCCCTCCACTTT.

This clone has more than one count but fewer than ten. V usage is TRBV9 and J usage is TRBJ2-5; 8 nucleotides match TRBD1. Germline V CDR1 and CDR2: SGDLS, YYNGEE. Losses at the gene ends were 0 bases for V and 3 bases for J; bases not matched to a gene: 4. CDR3 length equals 15 residues. The CDR3: CASSVATGGKETQYF. The CDR3 bases are TGTGCCAGCAGCGTAGCTACAGGGGGGAAAGAGACCCAGTACTTC.

The chain is built from TRBV9 and TRBJ2-6; D gene unclear. Trimming removed 4 bases from V and 4 bases from J, with 15 bases in between. Germline CDR1 reads SGDLS; CDR2 reads YYNGEE. CDR3 length: 16 residues. CDR3 region: CASSSKTQRGANVLTF. CDR3 in DNA: TGTGCCAGCAGCTCCAAGACCCAGAGGGGGGCCAACGTCCTGACTTTC.

A remark on this clone: At one of its ends the junction is not consistent with the germline gene, which may arise from a read error. The chain has TRBV18 and TRBJ1-2; 8 bases match TRBD1. CDR3 size: 14 residues. Germline-derived CDR1 and CDR2 are KGHSH and LQKENI. For the CDR3, the DNA is TGTGCCAGCTCCCCACGTACAGGGGGCTATGGCTACACCTTC. It encodes CASSPRTGGYGYTF.

In DNA, the CDR3 is TGTGCCAGCAGCTTACGAGTTTCCATGGGTGCGGATACGCAGTATTTT. This translates into CASSLRVSMGADTQYF. This chain links TRBV7-9 with TRBJ2-3; D is unclear. Germline CDR1 is SEHNR and CDR2 is FQNEAQ (reference sequence). Trimming took off 2 bases at V and 6 bases at J, with 18 bases between the two ends. The CDR3 runs to 16 residues.

There are a few counts of this clone. The chain uses TRBV2 and TRBJ2-3; TRBD2 is a possible D gene (7 bases). Germline V CDR1 and CDR2: SNHLY, FYNNEI. The CDR3 spans 15 residues. Trimming removed 4 bases at V and 0 bases at J, with 11 bases between. CDR3 sequence (DNA): TGTGCCAGCAGTGTGAGGGGGGGGAGCACAGATACGCAGTATTTT. Translation gives CASSVRGGSTDTQYF.

The J gene is TRBJ1-6, the V gene TRBV14; a possible D gene is TRBD1 (6 bases). Looked up from germline, CDR1 is SGHDN and CDR2 is FVKESK. The V and J ends lost 4 bases and 7 bases respectively, with 8 bases between them. There are 13 residues in the CDR3. CDR3 protein: CASSRTGNSPLHF. CDR3 coding DNA: TGTGCCAGCAGCCGAACAGGGAATTCACCCCTCCACTTT.

The V and J genes are TRBV20-1 and TRBJ1-2; D remains unclear. The V gene's germline CDR1 is DFQATT and CDR2 SNEGSKA (reference sequence). V gave up 1 base and J gave up 5 bases, with 5 bases separating them. CDR3 length: 11 residues. The CDR3 DNA sequence: TGCAGTGCTAGAGGGGAGTATGGCTACACCTTC. This codes for CSARGEYGYTF.

This clone has just a few counts. The chain links TRBV13 to TRBJ1-2; TRBD1 matches 7 bases. Germline V gene sequence: CDR1 PRHDT, CDR2 FYEKMQ (reference sequence). The CDR3 consists of 14 residues. V dropped 0 bases and J dropped 7; count of bases not matched to a gene: 5. CDR3 nucleotide sequence: TGTGCCAGCAGCTTAGGCCGGGGGACAGTTGGCTACACCTTC. Translation gives CASSLGRGTVGYTF.

This chain links TRBV7-2 with TRBJ1-6, with TRBD1 identical over 8 bases. The CDR3 extends over 16 amino acids. Germline V gene data show CDR1 as SGHTA and CDR2 as FQGNSA. V lost 0 bases, J lost 9 bases, and 7 bases stayed unmatched. This chain's CDR3 is CASSLAGQGTGSPLHF. DNA of the CDR3: TGTGCCAGCAGCTTAGCCGGACAGGGTACGGGTTCACCCCTCCACTTT.

V gene TRBV19 combines with J gene TRBJ2-1; TRBD1 agrees at 7 bases. This CDR3 comprises 16 residues. Trimming at V came to 4 bases and at J to 0 bases, leaving 6 bases not matched to a gene. Germline CDR1 reads LNHDA; CDR2 reads SQIVND (reference sequence). CDR3 sequence reads: CASSTDRANSYNEQFF. CDR3 DNA sequence: TGTGCCAGTAGTACTGACAGGGCCAACTCCTACAATGAGCAGTTCTTC.

This clone was seen a handful of times. The gene calls are TRBV13 and TRBJ2-5, with 10 positions matching TRBD2. Germline CDR1 reads PRHDT; CDR2 reads FYEKMQ (reference sequence). CDR3 length: 13 residues. V lost 6 bases, J lost 4 bases, and 2 bases stayed unmatched. Here the CDR3 DNA reads TGTGCCAGCAGGACTAGCGGGTTAGAGACCCAGTACTTC. Encoded protein: CASRTSGLETQYF.

The chain uses TRBV13 and TRBJ2-1; weak D call: TRBD2 (7 bases). Trimming cost V 3 bases and J 9 bases, with 12 bases left between them. From germline, CDR1 is PRHDT and CDR2 FYEKMQ (reference sequence). CDR3 length equals 13 residues. As DNA, the CDR3 is TGTGCCAGCAGCTTTGACAGGACTAGTGAGCAGTTCTTC. Its translation is CASSFDRTSEQFF.

In this sample, this clone turned up a few times. This CDR3 is also generated by other DNA sequences in the sample. The chain recombines TRBV27 with TRBJ2-5; 7 positions agree with TRBD1. V was pared by 0 bases and J by 2 bases, with 3 bases of the junction left unmatched. The CDR3 length is 15 residues. Germline CDR1 MNHEY, CDR2 SMNVEV (reference sequence). The CDR3 coding sequence is TGTGCCAGCAGTTTATCGAGACAGGGACAAGAGACCCAGTACTTC. This translates into CASSLSRQGQETQYF.

The chain couples TRBV2 to TRBJ1-1, with D hard to call. This CDR3 region has 14 residues. Germline assignment: CDR1 SNHLY and CDR2 FYNNEI. The V gene lost 0 bases and the J gene lost 1 base, with 6 bases spanning the gap. Here the CDR3 reads CASSEAWGNTEAFF. The DNA for the CDR3 is TGTGCCAGCAGTGAAGCATGGGGGAACACTGAAGCTTTCTTT.

CDR3 sequence: CAWYLRGANTGELFF. The CDR3 DNA reads as TGTGCCTGGTATCTCCGCGGGGCGAACACCGGGGAGCTGTTTTTT. The rearrangement joins TRBV30 to TRBJ2-2, with D possibly being TRBD2 (6 bases). The germline gives CDR1 GTSNPN, CDR2 SVGIG (reference sequence). The V and J ends lost 5 bases and 0 bases respectively, with 13 bases between them. CDR3 size: 15 residues.

The chain couples TRBV30 to TRBJ2-3; possibly TRBD2 for D (5 bases). The CDR3 spans 14 residues. V gave up 0 bases and J gave up 5 bases, with 12 bases separating them. The germline V gene has CDR1 GTSNPN and CDR2 SVGIG (reference sequence). The CDR3 DNA sequence: TGTGCCTGGAGTGTCGAGGGAATGATAGATACGCAGTATTTT. It codes for CAWSVEGMIDTQYF.

V gene TRBV6-1 combines with J gene TRBJ1-4; D uncertain. The CDR3 runs to 14 residues. CDR1 and CDR2 from the germline V gene are MNHNS and SASEGT. V was pared by 2 bases and J by 8 bases, with 12 bases between. CDR3 DNA: TGTGCCAGCAGTGAATCCCTTCCAAGGGAAAAACTGTTTTTT. Its translation: CASSESLPREKLFF.

The chain carries TRBV9 and TRBJ2-1; D is perhaps TRBD2 (6 bases). Germline assignment: CDR1 SGDLS and CDR2 YYNGEE. V gave up 3 bases and J gave up 10 bases, with 17 bases separating them. The CDR3 has 14 amino acids. DNA of the CDR3: TGTGCCAGCAGCGCCACCCCCAGCCGGGGGGAGCAGTTCTTC. Translated, it gives CASSATPSRGEQFF.

The J gene is TRBJ1-6, the V gene TRBV7-2, with TRBD1 as a possible D gene (5 bases). Germline assignment: CDR1 SGHTA and CDR2 FQGNSA. Trimming took off 3 bases at V and 6 bases at J, with 21 bases between the two ends. The CDR3 contains 18 residues. The CDR3, as DNA: TGTGCCAGCAGCTTCGGCGACAGCCGACGGGGTGGTAATTCACCCCTCCACTTT. It codes for CASSFGDSRRGGNSPLHF.

This clone has only a few counts. The CDR3 nucleotides read TGTGCCACCAGCGGAGTTTCAAGACAAGAGACCCAGTACTTC. This gives the protein CATSGVSRQETQYF. The chain carries TRBV15 and TRBJ2-5; D is unclear. V lost 5 bases and J lost 2, with 12 bases in between. The CDR3 has 14 amino acids. Germline values: CDR1 LNHNV, CDR2 YYDKDF (reference sequence).

This clone was picked up a small number of times. The chain couples TRBV10-3 to TRBJ2-7, with D possibly TRBD1 on 6 matching bases. The CDR3 has 14 amino acids. V was pared by 5 bases and J by 0 bases, with 11 bases between. Germline V gene sequence: CDR1 ENHRY, CDR2 SYGVKD. DNA for the CDR3: TGTGCCATCAGTCAGGGGCCCCGCTCCTACGAGCAGTACTTC. This encodes CAISQGPRSYEQYF.

The chain uses TRBV28 and TRBJ1-1; 7 bases align to TRBD1. The CDR3 spans 15 residues. Germline V gives CDR1 MDHEN, CDR2 SYDVKM. With 5 bases clipped from V and 1 base from J, the junction kept 7 bases outside the gene matches. As DNA, the CDR3 is TGTGCCAGCAGTGCTCCGGGACAGTCGAACACTGAAGCTTTCTTT. Its translation is CASSAPGQSNTEAFF.

This clone has a handful of counts. This chain joins TRBV25-1 and TRBJ2-7, with unresolved D. V dropped 5 bases and J dropped 3 bases, with 11 bases sitting between them. This CDR3 contains 13 residues. CDR1 and CDR2 from the germline V gene are MGHDK and SYGVNS. Here the CDR3 DNA reads TGTGCCAGCAGTCGCACAGAGGTCTACGAGCAGTACTTC. Amino acids: CASSRTEVYEQYF.

This clone has only a few counts. The rearrangement joins TRBV7-2 to TRBJ2-1; TRBD2 is a possible D gene (6 bases). The V gene lost 0 bases and the J gene lost 6 bases, with 12 bases spanning the gap. CDR1 is SGHTA and CDR2 is FQGNSA in the germline V gene. The CDR3 loop spans 15 amino acids. This CDR3 reads CASSLAAGPFNEQFF. The CDR3 region has the DNA TGTGCCAGCAGCTTAGCGGCGGGGCCCTTCAATGAGCAGTTCTTC.

This clone showed up just a few times. The rearrangement uses TRBV9 and TRBJ1-5, with D maybe TRBD1 (6 bases). Germline V gives CDR1 SGDLS, CDR2 YYNGEE. There are 14 residues in the CDR3. V shed 4 bases and J shed 3 bases, with 11 bases lying between them. The CDR3 spells CASSPDRINQPQHF. CDR3 coding DNA: TGTGCCAGCAGCCCTGACAGGATCAATCAGCCCCAGCATTTT.